This record concerns one T cell receptor beta chain sequence. Antigen unknown. The record originates from a study of shared clonotypes between healthy human individuals. V lost 1 base to trimming and J lost 11 bases, with 9 bases between them. CDR1 and CDR2 from the germline V gene are SGHDN and FVKESK. The CDR3 consists of 12 residues. Study observations and caveats: Naive subsets generally exceeded memory subsets in estimated richness. For naive CD4 cells, roughly 5% of clonotypes were shared across a handful of donors.

The investigators split CD4+ cells into a CD45RA+ naive subset and a CD45RA-negative memory subset. Authors' processing steps: ImmunoSEQ sequences covered only the junction and lacked quality scores; filtering therefore differed. The protocol was immunoSEQ multiplex PCR, while the TCRdb copy is restricted to in-frame clones and leaves out a portion. V and J calls and clone size are as listed in that table; D and trimming were resolved from the DNA. Among roughly 2,300,000 clones listed, 85% to 95% were seen once. The specimen was naive CD4+ T cells from PBMCs. Subset described: CD45RA+ positively selected. The chain carries TRBV14 and TRBJ2-1; D gene ambiguous. This clonotype was obtained from a man aged 18 to 30 in good health. Some clones in this sample may be carry-over from other donors' samples. In DNA, the CDR3 is TGTGCCAGCAGCCAAGGAAGGCTAAAGCAGTTCTTC. Amino acids: CASSQGRLKQFF. Complete variable domain (other parts from reference TRBV14 and TRBJ2-1): EAGVTQFPSHSVIEKGQTVTLRCDPISGHDNLYWYRRVMGKEIKFLLHFVKESKQDESGMPNNRFLAERTGGTYSTLKVQPAELEDSGVYFCASSQGRLKQFFGPGTRLTVL.